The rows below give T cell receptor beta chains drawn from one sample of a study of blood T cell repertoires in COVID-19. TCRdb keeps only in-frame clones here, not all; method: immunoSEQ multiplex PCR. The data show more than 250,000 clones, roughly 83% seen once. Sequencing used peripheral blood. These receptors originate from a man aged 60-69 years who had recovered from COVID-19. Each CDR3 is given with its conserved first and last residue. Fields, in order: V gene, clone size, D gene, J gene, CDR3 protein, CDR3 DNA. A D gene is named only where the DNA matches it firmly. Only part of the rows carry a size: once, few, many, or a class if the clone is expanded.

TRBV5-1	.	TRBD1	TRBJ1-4	CASNVQGAVYEKLFF	TGCGCCAGCAACGTACAGGGGGCGGTTTATGAAAAACTGTTTTTT
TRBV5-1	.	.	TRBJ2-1	CASSFPQRAEQFF	TGCGCCAGCAGCTTTCCGCAGCGGGCAGAGCAGTTCTTC
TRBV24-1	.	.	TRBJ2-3	CATSDPGTRTDTQYF	TGTGCCACCAGTGACCCCGGGACACGCACAGATACGCAGTATTTT
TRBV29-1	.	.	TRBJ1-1	CSVERGASEAFF	TGCAGCGTTGAGCGTGGGGCGTCTGAAGCTTTCTTT
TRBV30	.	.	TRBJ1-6	CAWRGRRTNNSPLHF	TGTGCCTGGAGAGGTCGGAGGACGAATAATTCACCCCTCCACTTT
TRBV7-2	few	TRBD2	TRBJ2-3	CASSLDPLRGGKDTQYF	TGTGCCAGCAGCTTAGACCCTTTGCGGGGGGGAAAGGATACGCAGTATTTT
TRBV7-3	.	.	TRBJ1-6	CASSLTTESPLHF	TGTGCCAGCAGCTTAACTACAGAGTCACCCCTCCACTTT
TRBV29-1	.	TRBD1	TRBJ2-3	CSVHGRQGLTDTQYF	TGCAGCGTTCACGGACGACAGGGGTTGACAGATACGCAGTATTTT
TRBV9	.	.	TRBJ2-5	CASSVAVGDTETQYF	TGTGCCAGCAGCGTAGCGGTCGGAGATACGGAGACCCAGTACTTC
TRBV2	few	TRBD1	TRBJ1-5	CASSKESTGNQPQHF	TGTGCCAGCAGTAAAGAATCGACAGGGAATCAGCCCCAGCATTTT
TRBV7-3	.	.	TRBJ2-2	CASSQAGVGTGELFF	TGTGCCAGCAGCCAAGCAGGGGTAGGCACCGGGGAGCTGTTTTTT
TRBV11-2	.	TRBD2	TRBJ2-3	CASSLGSGRTDTQYF	TGTGCCAGCAGCTTAGGCAGCGGGAGGACAGATACGCAGTATTTT
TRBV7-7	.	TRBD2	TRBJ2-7	CASSFSSGSGYEQYF	TGTGCCAGCAGCTTTTCTAGCGGGAGTGGGTACGAGCAGTACTTC
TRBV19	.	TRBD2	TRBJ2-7	CASRGRGERNEQYF	TGTGCCAGTAGGGGGAGGGGTGAGCGGAACGAGCAGTACTTC
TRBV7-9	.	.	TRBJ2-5	CASSPLGGGGQETQYF	TGTGCCAGCAGCCCACTGGGGGGAGGGGGCCAAGAGACCCAGTACTTC
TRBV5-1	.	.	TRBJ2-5	CASSLYSETQYF	TGCGCCAGCAGCTTGTACAGTGAGACCCAGTACTTC
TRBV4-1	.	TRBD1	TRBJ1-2	CASSQGSGQGSYGYTF	TGCGCCAGCAGCCAAGGGTCCGGACAGGGTAGCTATGGCTACACCTTC
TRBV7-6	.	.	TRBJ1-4	CASSLAGATPNEKLFF	TGTGCCAGCAGCTTAGCTGGGGCTACCCCAAATGAAAAACTGTTTTTT
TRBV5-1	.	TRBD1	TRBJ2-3	CASSLAKGAVTDTQYF	TGCGCCAGCAGCTTGGCCAAGGGGGCAGTAACAGATACGCAGTATTTT
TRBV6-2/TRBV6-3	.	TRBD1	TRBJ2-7	CASSYSRDSSSYEQYF	TGTGCCAGCAGTTACTCAAGGGACAGCAGCTCCTACGAGCAGTACTTC
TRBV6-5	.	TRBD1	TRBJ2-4	CASSYTDRGSTIQYF	TGTGCCAGCAGTTACACGGACAGGGGGTCAACCATTCAGTACTTC
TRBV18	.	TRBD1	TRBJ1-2	CASSPDRGYGYTF	TGTGCCAGCTCACCGGACAGGGGCTATGGCTACACCTTC
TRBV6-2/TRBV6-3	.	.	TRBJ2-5	CASSHGQETQYF	TGTGCCAGCAGTCACGGGCAAGAGACCCAGTACTTC
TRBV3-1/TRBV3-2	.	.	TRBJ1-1	CASSQCEGACEAFF	TGTGCCAGCAGCCAATGTGAAGGGGCCTGTGAAGCTTTCTTT
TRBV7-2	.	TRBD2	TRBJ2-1	CASSLMGGLYNEQFF	TGTGCCAGCAGCTTAATGGGAGGGCTATACAATGAGCAGTTCTTC
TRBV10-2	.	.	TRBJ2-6	CASSEHRSGANVLTF	TGCGCCAGCAGTGAGCACAGGTCTGGGGCCAACGTCCTGACTTTC
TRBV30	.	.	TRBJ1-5	CAWSRYSNQPQHF	TGTGCCTGGAGCCGGTATAGCAATCAGCCCCAGCATTTT
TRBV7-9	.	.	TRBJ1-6	CASSPQGSYNSPLHF	TGTGCCAGCAGCCCTCAGGGGTCCTATAATTCACCCCTCCACTTT
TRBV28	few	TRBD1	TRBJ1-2	CASRGQTNYGYTF	TGTGCCAGCAGGGGACAGACTAACTATGGCTACACCTTC
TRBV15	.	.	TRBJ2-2	CATSRASNLPGELFF	TGTGCCACCAGCAGAGCTAGTAATCTCCCCGGGGAGCTGTTTTTT
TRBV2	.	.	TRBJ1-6	CASSETVRDLHF	TGTGCCAGCAGTGAAACAGTCAGAGATCTCCACTTT
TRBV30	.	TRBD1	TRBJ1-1	CAWSAGSGTGSRAFF	TGTGCCTGGAGTGCGGGGTCCGGGACAGGGTCGCGAGCTTTCTTT